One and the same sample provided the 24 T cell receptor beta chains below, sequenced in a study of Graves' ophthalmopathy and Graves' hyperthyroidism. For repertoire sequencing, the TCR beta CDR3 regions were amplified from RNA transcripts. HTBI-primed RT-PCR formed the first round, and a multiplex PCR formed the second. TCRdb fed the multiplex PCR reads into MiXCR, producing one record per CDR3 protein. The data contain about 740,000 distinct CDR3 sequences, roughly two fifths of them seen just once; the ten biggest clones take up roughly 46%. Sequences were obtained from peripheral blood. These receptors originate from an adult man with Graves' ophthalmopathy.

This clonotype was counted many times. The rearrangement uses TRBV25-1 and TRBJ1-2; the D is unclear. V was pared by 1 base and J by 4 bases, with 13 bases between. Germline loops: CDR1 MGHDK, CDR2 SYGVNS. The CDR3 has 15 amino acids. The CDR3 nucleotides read TGTGCCAGCAGTGAATTCGGCCGGCCGATCTATGGCTACACCTTC. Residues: CASSEFGRPIYGYTF.

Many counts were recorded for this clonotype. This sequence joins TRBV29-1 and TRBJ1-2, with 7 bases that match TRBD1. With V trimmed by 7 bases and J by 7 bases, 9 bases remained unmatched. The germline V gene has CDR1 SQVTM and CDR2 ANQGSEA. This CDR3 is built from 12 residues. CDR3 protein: CSAADRDPGYTF. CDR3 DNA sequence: TGCAGCGCGGCCGACAGGGATCCTGGCTACACCTTC.

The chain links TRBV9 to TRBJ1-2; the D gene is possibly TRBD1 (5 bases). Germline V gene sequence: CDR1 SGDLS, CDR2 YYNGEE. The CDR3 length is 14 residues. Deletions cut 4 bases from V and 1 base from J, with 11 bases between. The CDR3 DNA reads TGTGCCAGCAGCCGGACATCCCTTAACTATGGCTACACCTTC. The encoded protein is CASSRTSLNYGYTF.

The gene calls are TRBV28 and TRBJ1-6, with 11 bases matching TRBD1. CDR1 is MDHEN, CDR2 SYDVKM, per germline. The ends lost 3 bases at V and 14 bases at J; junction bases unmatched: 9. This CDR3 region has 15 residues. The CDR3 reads CASSLDRGRGRTLHF. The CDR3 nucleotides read TGTGCCAGCAGTTTGGACAGGGGGCGAGGTCGGACCCTCCACTTT. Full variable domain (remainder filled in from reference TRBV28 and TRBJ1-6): DVKVTQSSRYLVKRTGEKVFLECVQDMDHENMFWYRQDPGLGLRLIYFSYDVKMKEKGDIPEGYSVSREKKERFSLILESASTNQTSMYLCASSLDRGRGRTLHFGNGTRLTVT.

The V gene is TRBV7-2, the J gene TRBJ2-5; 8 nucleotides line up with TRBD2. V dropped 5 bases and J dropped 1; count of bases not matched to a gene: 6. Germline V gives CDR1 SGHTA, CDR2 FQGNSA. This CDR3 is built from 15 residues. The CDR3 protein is CASSISGTSQETQYF. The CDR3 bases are TGTGCCAGCAGCATCTCCGGGACTAGCCAAGAGACCCAGTACTTC.

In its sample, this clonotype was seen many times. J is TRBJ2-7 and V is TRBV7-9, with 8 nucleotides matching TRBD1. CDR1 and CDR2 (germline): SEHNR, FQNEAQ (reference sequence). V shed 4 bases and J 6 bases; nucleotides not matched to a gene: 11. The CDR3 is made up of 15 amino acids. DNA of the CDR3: TGTGCCAGCAGCTCCCCGACAGGGGCTAGGGCCGAGCAGTACTTC. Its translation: CASSSPTGARAEQYF.

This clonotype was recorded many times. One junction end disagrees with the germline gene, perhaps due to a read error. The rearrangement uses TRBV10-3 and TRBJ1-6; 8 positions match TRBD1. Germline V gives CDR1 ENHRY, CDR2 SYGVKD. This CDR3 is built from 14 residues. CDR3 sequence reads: CASSSGQGISPLHF. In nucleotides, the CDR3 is TGTGCCAGCAGTTCCGGACAGGGCATCTCACCCCTCCACTTT.

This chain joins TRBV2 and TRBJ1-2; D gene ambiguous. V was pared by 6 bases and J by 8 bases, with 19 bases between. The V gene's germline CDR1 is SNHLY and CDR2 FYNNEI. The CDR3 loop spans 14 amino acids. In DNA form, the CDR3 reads TGTGCCAGCAGCTTATCGTGGCAGGCAAAAGGCTACACCTTC. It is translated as CASSLSWQAKGYTF.

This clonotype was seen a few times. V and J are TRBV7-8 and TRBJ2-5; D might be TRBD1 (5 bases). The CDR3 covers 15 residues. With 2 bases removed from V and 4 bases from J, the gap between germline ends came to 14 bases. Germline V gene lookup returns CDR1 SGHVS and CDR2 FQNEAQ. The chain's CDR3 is CASSLYQGVSETQYF. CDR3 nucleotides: TGTGCCAGCAGCTTATACCAGGGTGTATCAGAGACCCAGTACTTC.

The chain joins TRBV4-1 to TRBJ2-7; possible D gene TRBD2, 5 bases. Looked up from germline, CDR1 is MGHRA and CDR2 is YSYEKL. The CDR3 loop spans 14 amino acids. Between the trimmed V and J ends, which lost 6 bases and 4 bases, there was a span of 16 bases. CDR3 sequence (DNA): TGCGCCAGCAGTCCGGCTAGCAAGGTGTACGAGCAGTACTTC. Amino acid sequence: CASSPASKVYEQYF.

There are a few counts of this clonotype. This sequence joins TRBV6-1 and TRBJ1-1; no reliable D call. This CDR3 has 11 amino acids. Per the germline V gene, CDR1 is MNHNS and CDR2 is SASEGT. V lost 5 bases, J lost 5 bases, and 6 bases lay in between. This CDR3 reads CASSRVTEAFF. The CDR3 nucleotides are TGTGCCAGCAGTAGGGTGACTGAAGCTTTCTTT.

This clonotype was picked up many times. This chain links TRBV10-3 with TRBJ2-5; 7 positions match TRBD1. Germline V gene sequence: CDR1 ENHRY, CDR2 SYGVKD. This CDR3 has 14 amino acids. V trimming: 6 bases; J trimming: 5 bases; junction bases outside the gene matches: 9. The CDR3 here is CAIRGDSEGETQYF. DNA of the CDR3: TGTGCCATCAGAGGGGACAGCGAGGGGGAGACCCAGTACTTC.

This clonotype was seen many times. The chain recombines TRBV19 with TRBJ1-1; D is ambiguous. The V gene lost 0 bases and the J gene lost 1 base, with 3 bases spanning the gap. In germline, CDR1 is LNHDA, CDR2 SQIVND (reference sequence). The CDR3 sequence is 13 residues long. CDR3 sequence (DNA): TGTGCCAGTAGTATAGAGCAGAACACTGAAGCTTTCTTT. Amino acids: CASSIEQNTEAFF.

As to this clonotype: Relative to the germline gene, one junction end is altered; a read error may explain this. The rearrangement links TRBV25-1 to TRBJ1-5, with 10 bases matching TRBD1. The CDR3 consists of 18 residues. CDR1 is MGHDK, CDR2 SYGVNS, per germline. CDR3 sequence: CATSDSRHGTGVLETQHF. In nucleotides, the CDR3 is TGTGCCACCAGTGATTCTCGGCACGGGACAGGGGTCTTGGAGACCCAGCATTTT.

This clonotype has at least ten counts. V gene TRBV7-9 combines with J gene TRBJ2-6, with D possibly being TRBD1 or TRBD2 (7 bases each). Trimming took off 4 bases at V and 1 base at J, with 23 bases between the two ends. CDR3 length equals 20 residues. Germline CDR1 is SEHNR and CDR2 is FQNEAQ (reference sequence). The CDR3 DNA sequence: TGTGCCAGCAGCTCCGTCGTGGACAGGCCCGGGAGGTCTGGGGCCAACGTCCTGACTTTC. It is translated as CASSSVVDRPGRSGANVLTF.

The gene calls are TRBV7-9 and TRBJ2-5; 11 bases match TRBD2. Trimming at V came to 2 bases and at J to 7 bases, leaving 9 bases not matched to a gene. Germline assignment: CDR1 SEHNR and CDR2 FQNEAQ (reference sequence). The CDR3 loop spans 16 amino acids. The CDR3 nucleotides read TGTGCCAGCAGCTTACCGCTAGCGGGAGGTCTAGGGACCCAGTACTTC. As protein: CASSLPLAGGLGTQYF.

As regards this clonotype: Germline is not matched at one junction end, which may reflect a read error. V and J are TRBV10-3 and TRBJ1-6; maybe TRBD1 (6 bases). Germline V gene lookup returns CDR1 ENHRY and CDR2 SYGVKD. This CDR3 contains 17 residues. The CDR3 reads CASSYQRFDRHNSPLHF. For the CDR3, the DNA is TGTGCCAGCAGTTACCAACGCTTCGACAGGCATAATTCACCCCTCCACTTT.

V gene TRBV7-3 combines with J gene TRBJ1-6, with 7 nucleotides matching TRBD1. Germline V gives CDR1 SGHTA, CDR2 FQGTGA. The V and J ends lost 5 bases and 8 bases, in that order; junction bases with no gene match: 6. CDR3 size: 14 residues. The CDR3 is CASSTTGLDSPLHF. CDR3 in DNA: TGTGCCAGCAGCACGACAGGGTTAGATTCACCCCTCCACTTT.

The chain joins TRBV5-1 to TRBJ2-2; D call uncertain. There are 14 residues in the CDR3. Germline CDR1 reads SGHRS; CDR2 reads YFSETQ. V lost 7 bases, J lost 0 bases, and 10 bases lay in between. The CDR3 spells CASAPAANTGELFF. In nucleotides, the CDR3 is TGCGCCAGCGCACCGGCAGCGAACACCGGGGAGCTGTTTTTT. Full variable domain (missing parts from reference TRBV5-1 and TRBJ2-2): KAGVTQTPRYLIKTRGQQVTLSCSPISGHRSVSWYQQTPGQGLQFLFEYFSETQRNKGNFPGRFSGRQFSNSRSEMNVSTLELGDSALYLCASAPAANTGELFFGEGSRLTVL.

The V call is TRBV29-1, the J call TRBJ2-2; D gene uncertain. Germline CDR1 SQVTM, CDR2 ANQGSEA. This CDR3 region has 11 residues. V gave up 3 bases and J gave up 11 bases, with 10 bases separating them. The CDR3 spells CSVEFLGELFF. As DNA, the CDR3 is TGCAGCGTTGAGTTCCTAGGTGAGCTGTTTTTT.

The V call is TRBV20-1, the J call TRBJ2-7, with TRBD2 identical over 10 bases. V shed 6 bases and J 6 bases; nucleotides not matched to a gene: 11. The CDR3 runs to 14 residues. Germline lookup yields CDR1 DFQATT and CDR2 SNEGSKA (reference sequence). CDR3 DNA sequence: TGCAGTGCAGCGGGGGGGCGGGATCTCGGCGAGCAGTACTTC. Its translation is CSAAGGRDLGEQYF.

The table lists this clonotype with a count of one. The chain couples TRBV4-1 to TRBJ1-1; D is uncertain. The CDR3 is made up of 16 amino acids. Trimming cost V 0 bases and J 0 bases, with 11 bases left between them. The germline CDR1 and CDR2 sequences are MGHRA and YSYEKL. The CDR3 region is CASSQESQTMNTEAFF. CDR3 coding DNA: TGCGCCAGCAGCCAAGAGTCCCAGACCATGAACACTGAAGCTTTCTTT.

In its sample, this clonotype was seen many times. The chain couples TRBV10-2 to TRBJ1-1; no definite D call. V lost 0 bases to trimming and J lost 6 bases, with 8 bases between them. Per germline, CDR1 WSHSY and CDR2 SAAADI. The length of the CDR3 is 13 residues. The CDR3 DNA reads TGCGCCAGCAGTGAGTCCGGCATGTCTGAAGCTTTCTTT. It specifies CASSESGMSEAFF.

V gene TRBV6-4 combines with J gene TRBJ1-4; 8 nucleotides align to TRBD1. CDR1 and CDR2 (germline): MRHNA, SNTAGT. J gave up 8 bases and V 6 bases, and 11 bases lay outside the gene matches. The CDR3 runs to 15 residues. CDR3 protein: CASSGQGGYQEKLFF. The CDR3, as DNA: TGTGCCAGCAGCGGACAGGGAGGGTATCAGGAAAAACTGTTTTTT.